This TCR beta chain originates from a study of blood T cell repertoires in COVID-19. Across the whole study: Samples came from the United States, Italy and Spain, spanning acute and convalescent COVID-19.

Original processing notes: The authors estimated nucleated cell counts from reference gene primer amplification. Produced via immunoSEQ multiplex PCR; TCRdb's table is partial and in-frame only. V, J and clone size derive from that table, while D and trimming were established from the DNA sequence. The table has 310,000 or so clones, around 80% seen once. Per the germline V gene, CDR1 is ENHRY and CDR2 is SYGVKD. The CDR3 contains 17 residues. Trimming cost V 6 bases and J 0 bases, with 17 bases left between them. The receptor was isolated from a woman aged 45-65 years with acute or convalescent COVID-19. The rearrangement uses TRBV10-3 and TRBJ2-2, with D perhaps TRBD2 (5 bases). Specimen: peripheral blood. The CDR3 is CAIRGSSSTPNTGELFF. The CDR3 nucleotides read TGTGCCATCAGGGGGTCCTCTAGCACACCGAACACCGGGGAGCTGTTTTTT.